This entry lists 10 T cell receptor beta chains sequenced from one sample in a study of Ad26.COV2.S vaccination and SARS-CoV-2 variants. Profiling relied on immunoSEQ multiplex PCR, and the TCRdb table lists in-frame clones only, not all of them. Here the sample spans about half a million clones, roughly nine tenths being singletons. Stated treatment: some 20 received Ad26.COV2.S at low or high dose, single or two shots; about 5 received placebo; per-sample allocation not given. Sampling took place 63 days after the first vaccine or placebo injection. The specimen comprised peripheral blood, sampled in a trial of Ad26.COV2.S vaccine versus placebo. These receptor sequences come from a person between 18 and 60 years old who received the Ad26.COV2.S COVID-19 vaccine or a placebo.

This clone came up once. The chain couples TRBV5-1 to TRBJ1-2, with D possibly TRBD1 on 5 matching bases. The CDR3 length is 15 residues. Germline V lookup: CDR1 SGHRS, CDR2 YFSETQ. V was trimmed by 0 bases and J by 2 bases, leaving 11 bases between them. The CDR3 protein is CASSLAGGTNYGYTF. Here the CDR3 DNA reads TGCGCCAGCAGCTTGGCCGGGGGTACAAACTATGGCTACACCTTC.

The genes are TRBV9 and TRBJ2-1, with no clear D. Deletions cut 1 base from V and 5 bases from J, with 13 bases between. The germline V gene encodes CDR1 SGDLS and CDR2 YYNGEE. This CDR3 is 15 amino acids long. The CDR3 DNA is TGTGCCAGCAGCGTACTAGGTAACTTAGACAATGAGCAGTTCTTC. It is translated as CASSVLGNLDNEQFF.

The chain has TRBV7-9 and TRBJ2-1; the D is unclear. This CDR3 has 17 amino acids. Per the germline V gene, CDR1 is SEHNR and CDR2 is FQNEAQ (reference sequence). Trimming left V 5 bases short and J 0 bases short, with 17 bases between. The CDR3 is CASSTLRTASSYNEQFF. The CDR3 DNA follows: TGTGCCAGCAGCACACTACGGACCGCCAGCTCCTACAATGAGCAGTTCTTC.

The chain uses TRBV10-3 and TRBJ1-1; TRBD1 is a possible D gene (5 bases). Germline V CDR1 and CDR2: ENHRY, SYGVKD. CDR3 size: 14 residues. Trimming removed 6 bases at V and 1 base at J, with 12 bases between. CDR3 loop: CAIRGGSQNTEAFF. CDR3 DNA: TGTGCCATCAGGGGGGGGTCCCAGAACACTGAAGCTTTCTTT.

This chain joins TRBV19 and TRBJ2-7; unclear D gene. Germline assignment: CDR1 LNHDA and CDR2 SQIVND (reference sequence). V was trimmed by 7 bases and J by 0 bases, leaving 13 bases between them. The CDR3 runs 14 residues. The CDR3 DNA is TGTGCCAGTAAAACCAAGGCAGGCTCCTACGAGCAGTACTTC. Residues: CASKTKAGSYEQYF.

This rearrangement joins TRBV7-3 to TRBJ2-4, with 7 bases aligning to TRBD1. This CDR3 contains 13 residues. The germline gives CDR1 SGHTA, CDR2 FQGTGA. V trimming: 2 bases; J trimming: 5 bases; junction bases outside the gene matches: 0. CDR3 in amino acids: CASSLGQENIQYF. The CDR3 DNA follows: TGTGCCAGCAGCTTAGGACAGGAAAACATTCAGTACTTC.

This clone was seen more than once but under ten times. The chain recombines TRBV6-6 with TRBJ1-5; 7 bases agree with TRBD1. V gave up 2 bases and J gave up 4 bases; unmatched junction bases: 8. Germline lookup yields CDR1 MNHNY and CDR2 SVGAGI (reference sequence). The length of the CDR3 is 16 residues. The CDR3 is CASSYPPGQRNQPQHF. CDR3 in DNA: TGTGCCAGCAGTTACCCGCCGGGACAGCGAAATCAGCCCCAGCATTTT.

This clone is a singleton in its sample. The chain is built from TRBV19 and TRBJ2-7; 11 nucleotides match TRBD2. This CDR3 spans 15 amino acids. J lost 2 bases, V lost 6 bases, and 6 bases had no gene match. The V gene's germline CDR1 is LNHDA and CDR2 SQIVND (reference sequence). The CDR3 DNA reads as TGTGCCAGTAGATCGACTAGCGGGGCGGCCTACGAGCAGTACTTC. It translates to CASRSTSGAAYEQYF. The full variable domain, rest sourced from reference TRBV19 and TRBJ2-7, is DGGITQSPKYLFRKEGQNVTLSCEQNLNHDAMYWYRQDPGQGLRLIYYSQIVNDFQKGDIAEGYSVSREKKESFPLTVTSAQKNPTAFYLCASRSTSGAAYEQYFGPGTRLTVT.

This clone appeared once. V gene TRBV3-1 (or the pseudogene TRBV3-2) combines with J gene TRBJ1-1; D is perhaps TRBD1 (6 bases). Germline values: CDR1 LGHDT, CDR2 YNNKEL (reference sequence). V dropped 3 bases and J dropped 9 bases, with 17 bases sitting between them. The CDR3 consists of 14 residues. The CDR3 is CASSQRDTSQQAFF. CDR3 nucleotides: TGTGCCAGCAGCCAGCGGGACACCTCCCAGCAAGCTTTCTTT.

This chain uses TRBV7-9 with TRBJ2-1; tentatively, D is TRBD2 (6 bases). Germline V CDR1 and CDR2: SEHNR, FQNEAQ (reference sequence). This CDR3 contains 13 residues. Trimming stripped 7 bases from V and 11 bases from J, with 18 bases between. Here the CDR3 reads CASTPSHGGQQFF. Here the CDR3 DNA reads TGTGCCAGCACCCCATCTCACGGGGGACAGCAGTTCTTC. Looking up the rest from reference TRBV7-9 and TRBJ2-1 gives the full variable domain: DTGVSQNPRHKITKRGQNVTFRCDPISEHNRLYWYRQTLGQGPEFLTYFQNEAQLEKSRLLSDRFSAERPKGSFSTLEIQRTEQGDSAMYLCASTPSHGGQQFFGPGTRLTVL.